This TCR beta chain was recorded in a study of human T cells and chemical hapten exposure. This clonotype was seen a handful of times. V was shortened by 2 bases and J by 4 bases, with 6 bases between the two germline ends. This CDR3 is built from 11 residues. CDR1 is GTSNPN and CDR2 is SVGIG in the germline V gene (reference sequence). As to time point: patch test 1, 2 weeks after DPC sensitization. The treatment denotes: therapeutic diphenylcyclopropenone sensitization with weekly scalp DPC. TCRdb independently ran MiXCR on the RACE reads; one entry per CDR3 protein. Here the sample spans over 85,000 distinct CDR3 sequences, 9.5% to 15% being singletons.

The sequencing used whole blood, collected in connection with sensitization to the hapten diphenylcyclopropenone (DPC). The sequence was collected from a woman aged 40 to 50 with alopecia areata. Some clones in this sample may be carry-over from other donors' samples. The chain uses TRBV30 and TRBJ2-7; no firm D call. CDR3 nucleotide sequence: TGTGCCTGGAGTAAGCAGTACGAGCAGTACTTC. It encodes CAWSKQYEQYF.